One sample yielded the 19 T cell receptor beta chains listed below, sequenced in a study of breast tumors, draining lymph nodes, adjacent tissues. MiXCR, run by TCRdb on the multiplex PCR reads, gives a single entry per CDR3 protein. Of around 250,000 distinct CDR3 sequences in the sample, under 40% were seen once. Axillary draining lymph nodes of breast cancer patients supplied the node samples. Material for sequencing was axillary lymph node tissue. The receptors were gathered from a female donor with breast cancer. Some clones in this sample may be carry-over from other donors' samples.

CDR3 loop: CASSLLGTGRGANVLTF. The CDR3 nucleotides are TGTGCCAGCAGTTTATTGGGGACGGGCAGAGGGGCCAACGTCCTGACTTTC. The rearrangement links TRBV28 to TRBJ2-6; D may match TRBD1 or TRBD2 (5 bases each). The CDR3 spans 17 residues. Trimming cost V 1 base and J 4 bases, with 14 bases left between them. CDR1 MDHEN and CDR2 SYDVKM come from the germline V gene.

The V call is TRBV2, the J call TRBJ2-5; 10 bases agree with TRBD1. This CDR3 is 14 amino acids long. Germline V gives CDR1 SNHLY, CDR2 FYNNEI. V shed 8 bases, J shed 4 bases, and the junction held 7 bases outside the gene matches. In DNA, the CDR3 is TGTGCCAGCGTTTCCGGGACAGGGGCAGAGACCCAGTACTTC. Translation gives CASVSGTGAETQYF.

This clonotype was observed a few times. This chain connects TRBV2 to TRBJ2-5, with D perhaps given as TRBD1 or TRBD2 (5 bases each). Looked up from germline, CDR1 is SNHLY and CDR2 is FYNNEI. The V end lost 6 bases, the J end lost 1 base, and 15 bases lay between the germline ends. The CDR3 runs to 15 residues. The CDR3 DNA is TGTGCCAGCAGCCAACCGGGACGGAGCCAAGAGACCCAGTACTTC. Translation: CASSQPGRSQETQYF.

The chain couples TRBV5-1 to TRBJ2-3; the match to TRBD1 covers 8 bases. The CDR3 covers 14 residues. J was trimmed by 3 bases and V by 4 bases; bases with no gene match: 4. Germline V CDR1 and CDR2: SGHRS, YFSETQ. The CDR3 here is CASSLRGLTDTQYF. The DNA of the CDR3 is TGCGCCAGCAGCCTCAGGGGGCTTACAGATACGCAGTATTTT.

There are a few counts of this clonotype. V and J are TRBV6-6 and TRBJ2-1; possibly TRBD1 for D (7 bases). Trimming left V 5 bases short and J 5 bases short, with 13 bases between. Germline V CDR1 and CDR2: MNHNY, SVGAGI (reference sequence). CDR3 length: 14 amino acids. The CDR3: CASSHGGQNNEQFF. For the CDR3, the DNA is TGTGCCAGCAGTCACGGGGGACAGAACAATGAGCAGTTCTTC.

This clonotype came up many times. This sequence joins TRBV5-1 and TRBJ1-6; D gene ambiguous. Trimming cost V 3 bases and J 12 bases, with 19 bases left between them. The CDR3 consists of 15 residues. The V gene's germline CDR1 is SGHRS and CDR2 YFSETQ. This chain's CDR3 is CASSWTGALLQPLHF. The CDR3 bases are TGCGCCAGCAGCTGGACGGGAGCCCTCTTGCAACCCCTCCACTTT.

This clonotype was counted ten times or more. The chain links TRBV15 to TRBJ1-4; perhaps TRBD1 as D (5 bases). Germline loops: CDR1 LNHNV, CDR2 YYDKDF (reference sequence). The CDR3 runs to 11 residues. Trimming pared 0 bases from V and 14 bases from J, leaving 7 bases between. The CDR3 nucleotides are TGTGCCACCAGCAGAGACAGGGACCTGTTTTTT. Its protein product is CATSRDRDLFF.

The chain is built from TRBV11-2 and TRBJ2-7; either TRBD1 or TRBD2 may fit D (5 bases each). The CDR3 covers 15 residues. V was shortened by 2 bases and J by 0 bases, with 11 bases between the two germline ends. CDR1 SGHAT and CDR2 FQNNGV come from the germline V gene. CDR3 in DNA: TGTGCCAGCAGCTTATGGGCAGGGACCTCCTACGAGCAGTACTTC. This codes for CASSLWAGTSYEQYF.

A remark on this clonotype: This may be a read error: a much more frequent sequence differs by one nucleotide. CDR3 protein: CASSRGGLGGYTF. In DNA form, the CDR3 reads TGTGCCAGCAGTCGTGGGGGGCTTGGTGGCTACACCTTC. This chain links TRBV6-5 with TRBJ1-2, with TRBD1 as a possible D gene (6 bases). Germline CDR1 MNHEY, CDR2 SVGAGI. V lost 5 bases, J lost 7 bases, and 14 bases lay in between. The CDR3 has 13 residues.

This chain links TRBV2 with TRBJ2-7; D is perhaps TRBD2 (7 bases). The CDR3 consists of 15 residues. CDR1 and CDR2 from the germline V gene are SNHLY and FYNNEI. Trimming removed 6 bases from V and 4 bases from J, with 19 bases in between. CDR3 sequence: CASSGGRFLSYEQYF. The DNA for the CDR3 is TGTGCCAGCAGCGGGGGGCGTTTTCTTTCGTACGAGCAGTACTTC.

This clonotype came up many times. The chain is built from TRBV6-1 and TRBJ1-2, with D possibly being TRBD1 (5 bases). The CDR3 covers 15 residues. Trimming left V 4 bases short and J 5 bases short, with 17 bases between. CDR1 and CDR2 (germline): MNHNS, SASEGT. The CDR3 loop reads CASSVSVTTAYGYTF. The CDR3 DNA reads TGTGCCAGCAGTGTATCGGTAACGACAGCTTATGGCTACACCTTC.

The table lists this clonotype with many counts. The chain carries TRBV20-1 and TRBJ1-5; TRBD1 matches 7 bases. The CDR3 loop spans 15 amino acids. V lost 3 bases and J lost 6; bases outside the gene matches: 11. Germline V gene sequence: CDR1 DFQATT, CDR2 SNEGSKA (reference sequence). This CDR3 reads CSARGGGADSQPQHF. CDR3 coding DNA: TGCAGTGCTAGGGGAGGGGGCGCAGATAGTCAGCCCCAGCATTTT.

This clonotype was found many times. The V and J genes are TRBV20-1 and TRBJ2-2; 10 bases fit TRBD2. The germline gives CDR1 DFQATT, CDR2 SNEGSKA (reference sequence). V gave up 0 bases and J gave up 6 bases; unmatched junction bases: 7. The CDR3 is 16 residues long. CDR3 coding DNA: TGCAGTGCTAGAGAAGGGCTAGCGGGAGCCGCCGGGGAGCTGTTTTTT. This sequence encodes CSAREGLAGAAGELFF.

This clonotype was seen at least ten times. The V call is TRBV4-2, the J call TRBJ2-3; TRBD2 matches 10 bases. The V gene's germline CDR1 is LGHNA and CDR2 YNFKEQ. Trimming cost V 6 bases and J 4 bases; bases outside gene matches: 7. This CDR3 has 15 amino acids. The CDR3 nucleotides read TGTGCCAGCAGTAAAGCAGCGGGGGGGGCAGATACGCAGTATTTT. Translated, it gives CASSKAAGGADTQYF.

The CDR3 region is CAISEQGRETQYF. The CDR3 nucleotides read TGTGCCATCAGTGAGCAGGGCCGGGAGACCCAGTACTTC. The chain uses TRBV10-3 and TRBJ2-5, with D possibly being TRBD1 (5 bases). CDR3 size: 13 residues. Germline V lookup: CDR1 ENHRY, CDR2 SYGVKD. Between the trimmed V and J ends, which lost 2 bases and 5 bases, there was a span of 9 bases.

This clonotype was seen repeatedly, ten times or more. The chain combines TRBV20-1 with TRBJ2-3; D uncertain. CDR3 length: 12 residues. The V and J ends lost 6 bases and 0 bases respectively, with 7 bases between them. CDR1 and CDR2 from the germline V gene are DFQATT and SNEGSKA (reference sequence). CDR3: CSALLSTDTQYF. The CDR3, as DNA: TGCAGTGCCCTACTAAGCACAGATACGCAGTATTTT.

This clonotype has a count of ten or more. The CDR3 region has the DNA TGTGCCTGGAGTACCGGGACCCAAATCCTCACAGATACGCAGTATTTT. Its protein is CAWSTGTQILTDTQYF. The rearrangement links TRBV30 to TRBJ2-3; D tentatively reads TRBD1 or TRBD2 (5 bases each). CDR1 and CDR2 (germline): GTSNPN, SVGIG (reference sequence). The CDR3 covers 16 residues. V gave up 2 bases and J gave up 2 bases, with 17 bases separating them.

CDR3 in amino acids: CASSQDWTDTQYF. The CDR3 bases are TGCGCCAGCAGCCAAGATTGGACAGATACGCAGTATTTT. This chain connects TRBV4-1 to TRBJ2-3; D unresolved. Germline assignment: CDR1 MGHRA and CDR2 YSYEKL. The CDR3 is 13 amino acids. V was pared by 0 bases and J by 3 bases, with 4 bases between.

The chain employs TRBV7-9 and TRBJ2-7; TRBD1 might be the D (5 bases). The germline gives CDR1 SEHNR, CDR2 FQNEAQ (reference sequence). V lost 8 bases, J lost 3 bases, and 8 bases lay in between. The CDR3 spans 11 residues. The DNA of the CDR3 is TGTGCCAGCGGGGCCTTCTACGAGCAGTACTTC. This gives the protein CASGAFYEQYF.